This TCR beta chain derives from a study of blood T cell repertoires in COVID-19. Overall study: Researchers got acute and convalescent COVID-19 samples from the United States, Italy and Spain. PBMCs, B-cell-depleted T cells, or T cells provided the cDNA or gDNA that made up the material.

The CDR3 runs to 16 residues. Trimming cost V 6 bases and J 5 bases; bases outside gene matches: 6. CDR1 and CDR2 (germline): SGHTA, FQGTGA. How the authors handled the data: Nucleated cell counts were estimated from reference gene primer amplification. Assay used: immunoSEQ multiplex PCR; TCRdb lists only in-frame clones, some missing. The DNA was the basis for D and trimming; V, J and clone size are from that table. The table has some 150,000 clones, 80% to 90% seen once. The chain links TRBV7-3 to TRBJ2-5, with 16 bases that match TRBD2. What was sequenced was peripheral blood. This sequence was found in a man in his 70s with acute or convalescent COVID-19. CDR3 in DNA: TGTGCCAGCAGTTCCGGGACTAGCGGGAGGGGTGAGACCCAGTACTTC. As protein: CASSSGTSGRGETQYF.